This section outlines one T cell receptor beta chain sequence together with its context. This entry comes from a study of blood T cell repertoires in COVID-19. About the study: Donors in the United States, Italy and Spain gave samples during acute or convalescent COVID-19. The analysed material was cDNA or gDNA that came from T cells, B-cell-depleted T cells, or PBMCs.

Sequencing was performed with immunoSEQ multiplex PCR; in TCRdb, only in-frame clones are kept and a portion is missing. Among over 350,000 clones, around 89% were seen once, and the ten largest hold roughly 4%. The CDR3 runs to 13 residues. Deletions cut 4 bases from V and 2 bases from J, with 9 bases between. The germline gives CDR1 GTSNPN, CDR2 SVGIG (reference sequence). The specimen was peripheral blood. The receptor was isolated from a woman aged 25 to 39 with acute or convalescent COVID-19. The chain combines TRBV30 with TRBJ2-1; possibly TRBD2 for D (5 bases). The CDR3 bases are TGTGCCTGGACTAGCTCGGCCTACAATGAGCAGTTCTTC. Protein sequence: CAWTSSAYNEQFF.